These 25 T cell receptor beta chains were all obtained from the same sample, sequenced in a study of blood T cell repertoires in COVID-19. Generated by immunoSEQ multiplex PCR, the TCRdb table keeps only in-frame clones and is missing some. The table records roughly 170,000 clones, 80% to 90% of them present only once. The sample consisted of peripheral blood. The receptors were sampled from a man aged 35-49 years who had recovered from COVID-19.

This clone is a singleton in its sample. This CDR3 reads CASSGRQGGTDTQYF. The CDR3 DNA follows: TGCGCCAGCAGCGGGAGGCAGGGGGGAACAGATACGCAGTATTTT. V is TRBV5-1 and J is TRBJ2-3, with a weak D call TRBD1 (7 bases). Trimming removed 4 bases from V and 3 bases from J, with 15 bases in between. Germline V gene data show CDR1 as SGHRS and CDR2 as YFSETQ. The CDR3 is 15 amino acids.

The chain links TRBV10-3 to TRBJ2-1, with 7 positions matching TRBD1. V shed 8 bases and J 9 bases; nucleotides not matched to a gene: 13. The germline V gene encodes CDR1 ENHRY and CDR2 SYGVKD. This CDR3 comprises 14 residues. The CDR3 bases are TGTGCCATCCGTTCCCAAGACTCAGGGGGTGAGCAGTTCTTC. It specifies CAIRSQDSGGEQFF.

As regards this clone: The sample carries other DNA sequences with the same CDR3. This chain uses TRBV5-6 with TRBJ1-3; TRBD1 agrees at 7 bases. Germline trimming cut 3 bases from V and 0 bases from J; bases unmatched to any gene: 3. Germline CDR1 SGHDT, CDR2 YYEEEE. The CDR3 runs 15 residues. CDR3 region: CASSYRGLSGNTIYF. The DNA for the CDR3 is TGTGCCAGCAGCTACAGGGGCCTCTCTGGAAACACCATATATTTT. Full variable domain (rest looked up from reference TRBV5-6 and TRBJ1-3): DAGVTQSPTHLIKTRGQQVTLRCSPKSGHDTVSWYQQALGQGPQFIFQYYEEEERQRGNFPDRFSGHQFPNYSSELNVNALLLGDSALYLCASSYRGLSGNTIYFGEGSWLTVV.

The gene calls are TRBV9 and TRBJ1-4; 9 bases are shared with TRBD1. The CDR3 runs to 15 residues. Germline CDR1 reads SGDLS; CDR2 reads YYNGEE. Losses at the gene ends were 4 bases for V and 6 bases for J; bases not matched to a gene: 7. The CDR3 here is CASSPSRDRDEKLFF. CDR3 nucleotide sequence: TGTGCCAGCAGCCCAAGCCGGGACAGGGATGAAAAACTGTTTTTT.

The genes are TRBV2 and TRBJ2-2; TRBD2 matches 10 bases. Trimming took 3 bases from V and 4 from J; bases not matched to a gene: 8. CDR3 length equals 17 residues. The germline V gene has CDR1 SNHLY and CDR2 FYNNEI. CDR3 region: CASSELAGAPSTGELFF. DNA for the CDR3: TGTGCCAGCAGTGAGCTAGCGGGAGCCCCGAGCACCGGGGAGCTGTTTTTT.

CDR3 DNA: TGTGCCAGCTCACCAGTATTTGGCAGCTACGAGCAGTACTTC. Amino acid sequence: CASSPVFGSYEQYF. This chain uses TRBV18 with TRBJ2-7; no firm D call. Trimming pared 2 bases from V and 3 bases from J, leaving 11 bases between. From germline, CDR1 is KGHSH and CDR2 LQKENI. The CDR3 length is 14 residues.

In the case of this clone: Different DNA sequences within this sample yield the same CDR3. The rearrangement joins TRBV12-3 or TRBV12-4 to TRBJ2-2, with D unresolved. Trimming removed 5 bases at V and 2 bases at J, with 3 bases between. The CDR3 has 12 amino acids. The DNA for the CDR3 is TGTGCCAGCAGTCCAAACACCGGGGAGCTGTTTTTT. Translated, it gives CASSPNTGELFF.

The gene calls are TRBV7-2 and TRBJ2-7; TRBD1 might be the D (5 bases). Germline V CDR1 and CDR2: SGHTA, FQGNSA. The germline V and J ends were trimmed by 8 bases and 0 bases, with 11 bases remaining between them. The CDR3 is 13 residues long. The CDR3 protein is CASSETASYEQYF. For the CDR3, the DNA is TGTGCCAGCTCCGAGACAGCCTCCTACGAGCAGTACTTC.

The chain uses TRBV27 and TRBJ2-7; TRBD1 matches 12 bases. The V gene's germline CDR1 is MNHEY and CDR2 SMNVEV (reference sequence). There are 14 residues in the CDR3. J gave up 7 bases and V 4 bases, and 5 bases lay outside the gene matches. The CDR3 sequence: CASSWGQGAGEQYF. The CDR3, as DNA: TGTGCCAGCAGTTGGGGACAGGGGGCGGGAGAGCAGTACTTC.

Written as DNA, the CDR3 is TGTGCCAGCTCACCCGGTTCCGGGGAGCTGTTTTTT. Translated, it gives CASSPGSGELFF. The V and J genes are TRBV18 and TRBJ2-2; D not certain. V was trimmed by 3 bases and J by 6 bases, leaving 5 bases between them. Germline CDR1 is KGHSH and CDR2 is LQKENI. The CDR3 is 12 residues long. Drawing the rest from reference TRBV18 and TRBJ2-2, the complete variable domain is NAGVMQNPRHLVRRRGQEARLRCSPMKGHSHVYWYRQLPEEGLKFMVYLQKENIIDESGMPKERFSAEFPKEGPSILRIQQVVRGDSAAYFCASSPGSGELFFGEGSRLTVL.

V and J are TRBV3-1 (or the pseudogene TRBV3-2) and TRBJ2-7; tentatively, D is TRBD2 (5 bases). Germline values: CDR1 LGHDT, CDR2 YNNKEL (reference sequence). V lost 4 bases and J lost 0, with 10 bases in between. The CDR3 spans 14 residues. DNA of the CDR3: TGTGCCAGCAGCCTCGGACTGGCCTCCTACGAGCAGTACTTC. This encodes CASSLGLASYEQYF.

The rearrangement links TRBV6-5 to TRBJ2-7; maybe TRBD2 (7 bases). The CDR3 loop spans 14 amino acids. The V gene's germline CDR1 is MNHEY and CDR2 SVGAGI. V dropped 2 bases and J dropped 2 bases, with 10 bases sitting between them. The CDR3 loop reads CASSYGEGAYEQYF. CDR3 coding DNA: TGTGCCAGCAGTTACGGGGAGGGGGCCTACGAGCAGTACTTC.

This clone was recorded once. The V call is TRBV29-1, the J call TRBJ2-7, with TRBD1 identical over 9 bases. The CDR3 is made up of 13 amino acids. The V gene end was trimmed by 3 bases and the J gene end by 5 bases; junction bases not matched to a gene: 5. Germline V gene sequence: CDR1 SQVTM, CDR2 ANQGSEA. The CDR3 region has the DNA TGCAGCGTTGACAAGGGACAGGGTAACGAGCAGTACTTC. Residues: CSVDKGQGNEQYF.

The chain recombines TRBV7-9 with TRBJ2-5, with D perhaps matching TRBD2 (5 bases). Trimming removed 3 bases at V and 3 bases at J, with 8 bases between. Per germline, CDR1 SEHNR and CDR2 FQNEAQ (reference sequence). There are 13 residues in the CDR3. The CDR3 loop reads CASSFYGKETQYF. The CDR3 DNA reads TGTGCCAGCAGCTTCTACGGGAAAGAGACCCAGTACTTC.

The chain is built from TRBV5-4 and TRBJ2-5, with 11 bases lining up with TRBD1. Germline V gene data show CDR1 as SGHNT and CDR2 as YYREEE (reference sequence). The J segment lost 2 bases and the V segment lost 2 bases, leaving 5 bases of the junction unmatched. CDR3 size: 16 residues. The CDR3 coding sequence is TGTGCCAGCAGCTTTGGACAGGGGGCAATACAAGAGACCCAGTACTTC. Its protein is CASSFGQGAIQETQYF.

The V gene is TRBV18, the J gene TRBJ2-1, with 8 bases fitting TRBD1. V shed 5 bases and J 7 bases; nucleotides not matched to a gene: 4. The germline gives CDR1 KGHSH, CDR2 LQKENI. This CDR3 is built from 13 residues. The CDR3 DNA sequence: TGTGCCAGCTCATTTACAGGGGGAAATGAGCAGTTCTTC. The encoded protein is CASSFTGGNEQFF.

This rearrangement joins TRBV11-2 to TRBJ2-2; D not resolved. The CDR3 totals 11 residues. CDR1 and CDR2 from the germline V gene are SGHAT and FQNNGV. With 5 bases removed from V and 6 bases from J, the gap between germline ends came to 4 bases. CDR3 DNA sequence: TGTGCCAGCAGCCCCGCCGGGGAGCTGTTTTTT. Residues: CASSPAGELFF.

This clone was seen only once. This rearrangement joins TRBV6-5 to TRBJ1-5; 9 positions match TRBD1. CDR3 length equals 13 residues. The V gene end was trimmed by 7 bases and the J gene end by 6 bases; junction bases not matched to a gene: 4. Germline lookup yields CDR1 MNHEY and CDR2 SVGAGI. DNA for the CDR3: TGTGCCAGCAATCACAGGGGGCCTCAGCCCCAGCATTTT. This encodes CASNHRGPQPQHF.

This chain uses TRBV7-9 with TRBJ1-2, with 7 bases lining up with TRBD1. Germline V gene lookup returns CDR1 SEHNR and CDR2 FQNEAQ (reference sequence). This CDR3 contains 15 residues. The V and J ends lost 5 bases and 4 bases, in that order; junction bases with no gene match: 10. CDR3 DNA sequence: TGTGCCAGCAGCCATCTCGACAGGGACATCTATGGCTACACCTTC. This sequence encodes CASSHLDRDIYGYTF.

The DNA for the CDR3 is TGTGCCAGCAGCGCAGCGGGGAACTCCTATAATTCACCCCTCCACTTT. Encoded protein: CASSAAGNSYNSPLHF. This chain joins TRBV9 and TRBJ1-6; D ambiguous. The CDR3 extends over 16 amino acids. CDR1 is SGDLS, CDR2 YYNGEE, per germline. V lost 3 bases, J lost 0 bases, and 10 bases lay in between.

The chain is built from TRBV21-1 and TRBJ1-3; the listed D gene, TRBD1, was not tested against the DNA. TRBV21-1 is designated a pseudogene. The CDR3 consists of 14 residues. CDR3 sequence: CASNGQYSGNTIYF. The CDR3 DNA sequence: TGTGCCAGCAACGGACAGTACTCTGGAAACACCATATATTTT.

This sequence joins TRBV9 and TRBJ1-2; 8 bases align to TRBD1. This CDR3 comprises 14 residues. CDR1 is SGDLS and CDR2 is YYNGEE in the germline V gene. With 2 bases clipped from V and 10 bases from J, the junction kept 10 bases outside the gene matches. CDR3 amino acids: CASSVSGSQGAYTF. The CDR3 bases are TGTGCCAGCAGCGTGTCCGGCAGCCAGGGGGCCTACACCTTC.

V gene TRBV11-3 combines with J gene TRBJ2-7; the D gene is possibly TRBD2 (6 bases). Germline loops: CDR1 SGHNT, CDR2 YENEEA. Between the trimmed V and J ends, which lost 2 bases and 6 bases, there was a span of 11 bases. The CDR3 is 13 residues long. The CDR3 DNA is TGTGCCAGCAGCTTAAGGCGGGGAGGCGAGCAGTACTTC. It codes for CASSLRRGGEQYF.

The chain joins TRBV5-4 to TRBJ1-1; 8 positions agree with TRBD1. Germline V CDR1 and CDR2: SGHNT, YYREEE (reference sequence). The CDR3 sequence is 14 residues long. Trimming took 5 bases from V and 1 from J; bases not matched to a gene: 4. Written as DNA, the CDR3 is TGTGCCAGCAGAGCCGGGACAGGGAACACTGAAGCTTTCTTT. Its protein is CASRAGTGNTEAFF.

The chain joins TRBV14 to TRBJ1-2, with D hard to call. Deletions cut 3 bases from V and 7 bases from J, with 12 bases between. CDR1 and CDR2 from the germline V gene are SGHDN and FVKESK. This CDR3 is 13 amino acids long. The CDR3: CASSQYQDGGYTF. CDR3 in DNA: TGTGCCAGCAGCCAGTACCAGGATGGTGGCTACACCTTC.